This TCR beta chain derives from a study of cytomegalovirus exposure and HLA in healthy donors. The study, taken as a whole, reports: The study flagged roughly 160 TCR beta chains as cytomegalovirus-associated. Excluded: some indistinguishable V segments such as TRBV6-2 and TRBV6-3.

V dropped 5 bases and J dropped 0 bases, with 10 bases sitting between them. The CDR3 consists of 15 residues. From germline, CDR1 is LGHNA and CDR2 YNFKEQ. Concerning this clone itself: The antigen is undetermined.

Amplification used 60 Vbeta primers and 13 Jbeta primers. Sequencing used immunoSEQ multiplex PCR; TCRdb keeps in-frame clones, though not all of them. The sample includes roughly 200,000 clones, 78% of them seen just once. Sequencing was done on a sample of PBMCs. The chain couples TRBV4-2 to TRBJ2-2; D is possibly TRBD1 (5 bases). The sequence came from a female donor in good health and CMV-seronegative. CDR3 residues: CASSSRQSNTGELFF. CDR3 nucleotide sequence: TGTGCCAGCAGCTCACGACAGTCGAACACCGGGGAGCTGTTTTTT.